The count of the clone carrying this TCR beta chain is one. This sample is drawn from a study of blood T cell repertoires in COVID-19. At the level of the study: The origin of the acute and convalescent COVID-19 samples was the United States, Italy and Spain. T cells, B-cell-depleted T cells, or PBMCs supplied cDNA or gDNA.

In the source study's methods: The assay estimated nucleated cells by amplifying reference gene primers. Profiling relied on immunoSEQ multiplex PCR, and the TCRdb table lists in-frame clones only, not all of them. D and trimming come from the DNA, and the V and J calls and clone size come from that table. The table has hundreds of thousands of clones, about 86% seen once; the top ten hold approximately 1.4%. Germline V gives CDR1 LGHNA, CDR2 YNFKEQ. The J segment lost 10 bases and the V segment lost 5 bases, leaving 14 bases of the junction unmatched. The CDR3 has 15 amino acids. The chain uses TRBV4-2 and TRBJ1-2; TRBD1 matches 9 bases. The specimen sequenced was peripheral blood. This TCR was recovered from a man at least 80 years old with acute or convalescent COVID-19. CDR3 in amino acids: CASSLNEGTGGVYTF. CDR3 DNA: TGTGCCAGCAGCTTAAACGAGGGTACAGGGGGCGTCTACACCTTC.